Following are 16 T cell receptor beta chains from one sample sequenced in a study of cytomegalovirus exposure and HLA in healthy donors. A multiplex PCR was run with 60 Vbeta primers and 13 Jbeta primers. This table comes from immunoSEQ multiplex PCR, and its TCRdb copy is limited to in-frame clones, with some not included. The data hold 90,000 or so clones, with 82% observed a single time. The specimen sequenced was PBMCs. Receptors originate from a young man in good health and CMV-seropositive.

The V gene is TRBV6-5, the J gene TRBJ2-3; D remains ambiguous. CDR3 length equals 14 residues. Germline values: CDR1 MNHEY, CDR2 SVGAGI. V shed 2 bases and J shed 2 bases, with 8 bases lying between them. CDR3 DNA sequence: TGTGCCAGCAGTTACGAAACTCACACAGATACGCAGTATTTT. This codes for CASSYETHTDTQYF.

The chain recombines TRBV19 with TRBJ2-1; 11 bases fit TRBD2. The germline gives CDR1 LNHDA, CDR2 SQIVND (reference sequence). The CDR3 spans 15 residues. V lost 5 bases and J lost 3; bases outside the gene matches: 3. The chain's CDR3 is CASSRLAGNYNEQFF. CDR3 nucleotides: TGTGCCAGTAGTCGACTAGCGGGGAACTACAATGAGCAGTTCTTC.

The count of this clone is one. V and J are TRBV28 and TRBJ2-7; the match to TRBD2 covers 7 bases. Germline V gives CDR1 MDHEN, CDR2 SYDVKM. V was pared by 3 bases and J by 5 bases, with 10 bases of the junction left unmatched. This CDR3 has 15 residues. The CDR3 DNA sequence: TGTGCCAGCAGTTTGCCTGCGGGAGTCGAACACGAGCAGTACTTC. Its protein product is CASSLPAGVEHEQYF.

The chain is built from TRBV28 and TRBJ2-1, with D unresolved. Trimming cost V 5 bases and J 1 base, with 9 bases left between them. This CDR3 is 14 amino acids long. Germline CDR1 MDHEN, CDR2 SYDVKM. CDR3 sequence (DNA): TGTGCCAGCAGTCTTGAGTCGTCCTACAATGAGCAGTTCTTC. Its translation is CASSLESSYNEQFF. Complete variable domain (other parts from reference TRBV28 and TRBJ2-1): DVKVTQSSRYLVKRTGEKVFLECVQDMDHENMFWYRQDPGLGLRLIYFSYDVKMKEKGDIPEGYSVSREKKERFSLILESASTNQTSMYLCASSLESSYNEQFFGPGTRLTVL.

This clone turned up a few times. The chain joins TRBV7-9 to TRBJ1-1, with D uncertain. The CDR3 is made up of 15 amino acids. CDR1 is SEHNR, CDR2 FQNEAQ, per germline (reference sequence). The V end was cut by 5 bases, the J end by 7 bases, with 20 bases between. CDR3: CASSHFDNNLGEAFF. The CDR3 coding sequence is TGTGCCAGCAGCCATTTCGACAACAACCTGGGTGAAGCTTTCTTT.

The chain has TRBV6-5 and TRBJ2-7, with 7 bases fitting TRBD1. In germline, CDR1 is MNHEY, CDR2 SVGAGI. This CDR3 is built from 14 residues. J was trimmed by 5 bases and V by 0 bases; bases with no gene match: 4. CDR3 residues: CASSYSRQGNEQYF. The CDR3 DNA sequence: TGTGCCAGCAGTTACTCGAGACAGGGAAACGAGCAGTACTTC.

This clone appeared a single time. The chain joins TRBV29-1 to TRBJ1-4; no clear D. Trimming took off 3 bases at V and 5 bases at J, with 7 bases between the two ends. The CDR3 contains 12 residues. Per germline, CDR1 SQVTM and CDR2 ANQGSEA. The CDR3 DNA is TGCAGCGTTGAGGGAGGGAATGAAAAACTGTTTTTT. It codes for CSVEGGNEKLFF.

The chain combines TRBV5-4 with TRBJ1-1; a weak D match, TRBD1 (5 bases). Germline V gene sequence: CDR1 SGHNT, CDR2 YYREEE (reference sequence). The CDR3 loop spans 17 amino acids. Deletions cut 3 bases from V and 1 base from J, with 19 bases between. As DNA, the CDR3 is TGTGCCAGCAGCTCCTTTGGTAGGGAAGGGGCGAACACTGAAGCTTTCTTT. Amino acids: CASSSFGREGANTEAFF. The variable domain in full, completed from reference TRBV5-4 and TRBJ1-1, reads ETGVTQSPTHLIKTRGQQVTLRCSSQSGHNTVSWYQQALGQGPQFIFQYYREEENGRGNFPPRFSGLQFPNYSSELNVNALELDDSALYLCASSSFGREGANTEAFFGQGTRLTVV.

The V call is TRBV2, the J call TRBJ2-3, with a possible D match to TRBD2 (5 bases). CDR3 length: 15 amino acids. Germline V gives CDR1 SNHLY, CDR2 FYNNEI. The V end was cut by 4 bases, the J end by 0 bases, with 11 bases between. CDR3 in DNA: TGTGCCAGCAGTGTAGCCGGGATTAGCACAGATACGCAGTATTTT. The encoded protein is CASSVAGISTDTQYF.

This chain uses TRBV18 with TRBJ2-3; 7 bases match TRBD1. CDR1 is KGHSH, CDR2 LQKENI, per germline. This CDR3 contains 15 residues. Trimming cost V 4 bases and J 0 bases; bases outside gene matches: 4. CDR3 coding DNA: TGTGCCAGCTCACTGGGACAGACTAGCACAGATACGCAGTATTTT. Translated, it gives CASSLGQTSTDTQYF. The whole variable domain, remainder taken from reference TRBV18 and TRBJ2-3, is NAGVMQNPRHLVRRRGQEARLRCSPMKGHSHVYWYRQLPEEGLKFMVYLQKENIIDESGMPKERFSAEFPKEGPSILRIQQVVRGDSAAYFCASSLGQTSTDTQYFGPGTRLTVL.

The CDR3 nucleotides are TGTGCCAGCAGTTTGATCCAGGGGAACACTGAAGCTTTCTTT. This sequence encodes CASSLIQGNTEAFF. The chain combines TRBV27 with TRBJ1-1, with D perhaps matching TRBD1 (5 bases). Germline CDR1 and CDR2: MNHEY and SMNVEV (reference sequence). This CDR3 is built from 14 residues. Trimming shortened V by 3 bases and J by 1 base, and 9 bases separated the two germline ends.

This chain links TRBV4-1 with TRBJ2-3, with TRBD2 identical over 7 bases. This CDR3 contains 18 residues. V shed 1 base, J shed 2 bases, and the junction held 12 bases outside the gene matches. Germline lookup yields CDR1 MGHRA and CDR2 YSYEKL. In DNA form, the CDR3 reads TGCGCCAGCAGCCAAGGTTTGCGGGGGAAGCCGTCCACAGATACGCAGTATTTT. Protein sequence: CASSQGLRGKPSTDTQYF.

This clone was seen once. The chain couples TRBV6-5 to TRBJ2-7, with 9 nucleotides matching TRBD1. Germline V gives CDR1 MNHEY, CDR2 SVGAGI. V lost 6 bases, J lost 6 bases, and 9 bases stayed unmatched. CDR3 length: 14 residues. This CDR3 reads CASSLTGTGSEQYF. Written as DNA, the CDR3 is TGTGCCAGCAGCCTTACCGGGACAGGGAGCGAGCAGTACTTC.

The rearrangement uses TRBV14 and TRBJ1-6; 9 bases are shared with TRBD1. CDR1 and CDR2 (germline): SGHDN, FVKESK. The CDR3 spans 15 residues. The V gene end was trimmed by 3 bases and the J gene end by 7 bases; junction bases not matched to a gene: 4. CDR3 coding DNA: TGTGCCAGCAGCCAGGGACAGGGAGAGAATTCACCCCTCCACTTT. It is translated as CASSQGQGENSPLHF.

The chain links TRBV9 to TRBJ1-1; a weak D match, TRBD1 (6 bases). The ends were cut back, 0 bases at V and 7 bases at J, with 13 bases in the middle. This CDR3 region has 14 residues. CDR1 is SGDLS and CDR2 is YYNGEE in the germline V gene. CDR3 region: CASSVGGGADEAFF. The CDR3, as DNA: TGTGCCAGCAGCGTAGGGGGGGGCGCAGATGAAGCTTTCTTT.

The rearrangement uses TRBV27 and TRBJ2-1; TRBD2 agrees at 9 bases. This CDR3 region has 15 residues. CDR1 is MNHEY, CDR2 SMNVEV, per germline (reference sequence). The junction had 6 bases not matched to a gene; V was cut back by 2 bases and J by 7 bases. The CDR3 loop is CASSLGAGGGNEQFF. CDR3 nucleotides: TGTGCCAGCAGTTTAGGGGCGGGAGGGGGGAATGAGCAGTTCTTC.